These T cell receptor beta chains were read from a single sample in a study of cytomegalovirus exposure and HLA in healthy donors. Some clones are missing from TCRdb's copy, which holds only in-frame ones; the method was immunoSEQ multiplex PCR. The table includes approximately 110,000 clones, 65% to 75% detected once. The sequenced sample consisted of PBMCs. The receptors derive from a man aged 40-49 years in good health and CMV-seropositive. The CDR3 runs from the conserved cysteine through the conserved F or W. Fields, in order: D gene, V gene, J gene, clone size, CDR3 protein, CDR3 DNA. A D gene is named only where the DNA matches it firmly. Clone size is stated in some rows and not others, as once, few, many or a class when expanded.

TRBD1	TRBV18	TRBJ1-4	NA	CASSPTGTGGEKLFF	TGTGCCAGCTCACCAACCGGGACAGGGGGAGAAAAACTGTTTTTT
TRBD2	TRBV30	TRBJ2-7	NA	CAWSVGTSGSYEQYF	TGTGCCTGGAGTGTGGGGACTAGCGGCTCCTACGAGCAGTACTTC
NA	TRBV9	TRBJ2-1	NA	CASSERGAATYNEQFF	TGTGCCAGCAGCGAACGGGGGGCAGCCACCTACAATGAGCAGTTCTTC
TRBD1	TRBV5-1	TRBJ2-7	NA	CASGTGLYEQYF	TGCGCCAGCGGGACAGGACTCTACGAGCAGTACTTC
NA	TRBV5-4	TRBJ1-2	NA	CASRKQLEVGYTF	TGTGCCAGCAGGAAACAGCTGGAGGTTGGCTACACCTTC
NA	TRBV14	TRBJ2-1	few	CASSQVASYHPFF	TGTGCCAGCAGCCAAGTAGCGAGCTATCATCCGTTCTTC
NA	TRBV19	TRBJ2-7	few	CASTQSMGPYEQYF	TGTGCCAGTACTCAATCAATGGGCCCTTACGAGCAGTACTTC
TRBD2	TRBV5-4	TRBJ2-2	NA	CASSLGRELVGELFF	TGTGCCAGCAGCTTGGGGCGGGAGTTGGTCGGGGAGCTGTTTTTT
TRBD1	TRBV19	TRBJ2-2	NA	CASAGGTGGPNTGELFF	TGTGCCAGTGCCGGGGGGACAGGGGGCCCCAACACCGGGGAGCTGTTTTTT
NA	TRBV6-5	TRBJ2-3	NA	CASNPRAGTDTQYF	TGTGCCAGCAACCCCCGAGCGGGCACAGATACGCAGTATTTT
NA	TRBV6-1	TRBJ1-5	NA	CASSEGANSNQPQHF	TGTGCCAGCAGTGAAGGGGCCAACAGCAATCAGCCCCAGCATTTT
TRBD2	TRBV19	TRBJ2-2	NA	CASNPSGRANTGELFF	TGTGCCAGTAACCCTAGCGGGAGGGCGAACACCGGGGAGCTGTTTTTT
NA	TRBV7-8	TRBJ2-5	NA	CASSLVTQETQYF	TGTGCCAGCAGCTTGGTGACACAAGAGACCCAGTACTTC
TRBD1	TRBV27	TRBJ1-2	NA	CASSPNQGEDGYTF	TGTGCCAGCAGCCCTAATCAGGGGGAGGATGGCTACACCTTC
TRBD2	TRBV6-1	TRBJ2-1	medium-sized	CASSPGLEGNEQFF	TGTGCCAGCTCTCCGGGACTAGAGGGTAATGAGCAGTTCTTC
NA	TRBV7-3	TRBJ1-2	few	CASSPRTREVVYGYTF	TGTGCCAGCAGCCCTAGGACACGGGAGGTGGTATATGGCTACACCTTC
NA	TRBV7-9	TRBJ2-7	NA	CASSLRGSYEQYF	TGTGCCAGCAGCTTAAGGGGTTCCTACGAGCAGTACTTC
NA	TRBV5-1	TRBJ2-2	once	CASSLEDGETGELFF	TGCGCCAGCAGCTTGGAGGACGGGGAAACCGGGGAGCTGTTTTTT
NA	TRBV11-2	TRBJ2-7	NA	CASSMDRTGEQYF	TGTGCCAGCAGCATGGACAGAACGGGGGAGCAGTACTTC
NA	TRBV19	TRBJ2-1	NA	CASSIGNSRYNEQFF	TGTGCCAGTAGTATCGGAAACAGTCGTTACAATGAGCAGTTCTTC
TRBD2	TRBV5-5	TRBJ2-7	NA	CASSLDDAGGREQYF	TGTGCCAGCAGCTTGGACGATGCGGGAGGTCGGGAGCAGTACTTC
TRBD2	TRBV7-3	TRBJ2-1	few	CASSLRGLAGIVDNEQFF	TGTGCCAGCAGCTTAAGAGGCTTAGCGGGAATTGTAGACAATGAGCAGTTCTTC
TRBD2	TRBV10-3	TRBJ2-2	NA	CAISEPGGQNTGELFF	TGTGCCATCAGTGAGCCGGGGGGGCAGAACACCGGGGAGCTGTTTTTT
NA	TRBV10-3	TRBJ1-1	NA	CAISESQYQNTEAFF	TGTGCCATCAGTGAGTCGCAGTACCAGAACACTGAAGCTTTCTTT
NA	TRBV15	TRBJ2-3	NA	CATSRALADTQYF	TGTGCCACCAGCAGAGCCCTAGCTGATACGCAGTATTTT
TRBD1	TRBV5-5	TRBJ1-2	NA	CASSFRGGSGGYTF	TGTGCCAGCAGCTTTAGAGGGGGCTCAGGTGGCTACACCTTC
NA	TRBV7-3	TRBJ2-6	NA	CASSSFRGPGANVLTF	TGTGCCAGCAGTTCATTCAGGGGCCCTGGGGCCAACGTCCTGACTTTC
NA	TRBV30	TRBJ1-2	NA	CAWTIDNANYGYTF	TGTGCCTGGACGATTGACAACGCTAACTATGGCTACACCTTC
TRBD1	TRBV9	TRBJ2-7	NA	CASSVGTGTYEQYF	TGTGCCAGCAGCGTCGGGACAGGTACCTACGAGCAGTACTTC
NA	TRBV6-5	TRBJ2-5	few	CASKRQGLETQYF	TGTGCCAGCAAAAGACAGGGACTGGAGACCCAGTACTTC
NA	TRBV7-3	TRBJ2-5	NA	CASSSGGGHQETQYF	TGTGCCAGCAGCTCTGGGGGAGGCCACCAAGAGACCCAGTACTTC
TRBD1	TRBV7-3	TRBJ2-2	once	CASSLAGGSTGELFF	TGTGCCAGCAGCTTAGCAGGGGGAAGCACCGGGGAGCTGTTTTTT
TRBD1	TRBV30	TRBJ1-2	NA	CAWSTYTGQGFYTF	TGTGCCTGGAGTACCTATACCGGACAGGGATTCTACACCTTC
TRBD1	TRBV7-2	TRBJ1-4	NA	CASSWGQEKLFF	TGTGCCAGCAGCTGGGGACAGGAAAAACTGTTTTTT
NA	TRBV7-3	TRBJ1-1	NA	CASSLTSQATEAFF	TGTGCCAGCAGCTTAACCAGTCAGGCCACTGAAGCTTTCTTT